The 30 T cell receptor beta chains below all came from one sample that was sequenced in a study of breast tumors, draining lymph nodes, adjacent tissues. Breast cancer patients provided tissue from their axillary draining lymph nodes. TCRdb reprocessed the multiplex PCR reads with MiXCR, giving one entry per CDR3 protein. Here the sample spans 200,000 to 300,000 distinct CDR3 sequences, 30% being singletons. Sequencing used axillary lymph node tissue. The receptors were sampled from a female donor with breast cancer. Some clones in this sample may be carry-over from other donors' samples.

This clonotype came up many times. The J gene is TRBJ2-1, the V gene TRBV10-3, with TRBD2 as a possible D gene (5 bases). Trimming cost V 2 bases and J 3 bases, with 17 bases left between them. CDR1 is ENHRY, CDR2 SYGVKD, per germline. The CDR3 runs to 17 residues. The CDR3: CAISEPSGGRFYNEQFF. Written as DNA, the CDR3 is TGTGCCATCAGTGAGCCCTCGGGCGGGCGATTCTACAATGAGCAGTTCTTC.

The CDR3 reads CASIIHRTAETQYF. CDR3 nucleotide sequence: TGTGCCAGCATTATACACCGGACTGCAGAGACCCAGTACTTC. The V and J genes are TRBV7-3 and TRBJ2-5; D is possibly TRBD2 (5 bases). The CDR3 runs 14 residues. V was trimmed by 7 bases and J by 4 bases, leaving 16 bases between them. Germline V CDR1 and CDR2: SGHTA, FQGTGA.

A word on this clonotype: A much larger clone lies one base from this, so it may be a read error. In this CDR3 the conserved last residue, phenylalanine or tryptophan, is missing, so a read error is likely. The rearrangement uses TRBV5-4 and TRBJ2-1; 10 nucleotides line up with TRBD2. This CDR3 comprises 14 residues. V shed 3 bases and J 10 bases; nucleotides not matched to a gene: 7. CDR1 is SGHNT and CDR2 is YYREEE in the germline V gene (reference sequence). CDR3 DNA sequence: TGTGCCAGCAGCTGGACTAGCGGAACCGGCGAGCAGTTCGTC. It is translated as CASSWTSGTGEQFV.

Worth noting for this clonotype: A much larger clone lies one base from this, so it may be a read error. This chain joins TRBV2 and TRBJ2-5; 7 bases match TRBD2. The CDR3 is 16 amino acids. The ends lost 6 bases at V and 6 bases at J; junction bases unmatched: 16. Germline assignment: CDR1 SNHLY and CDR2 FYNNEI. The CDR3 DNA reads as TGTGCCAGCAGAGGAGAACTAGCGAGAGGCTTGAAGACCCAGTACTTC. This codes for CASRGELARGLKTQYF.

In its sample, this clonotype was seen many times. The V call is TRBV5-5, the J call TRBJ2-3; no reliable D call. Trimming removed 1 base from V and 6 bases from J, with 9 bases in between. Germline CDR1 reads SGHKS; CDR2 reads YYEKEE (reference sequence). There are 13 residues in the CDR3. CDR3: CASSLSQFDTQYF. CDR3 sequence (DNA): TGTGCCAGCAGCTTGTCCCAGTTCGATACGCAGTATTTT.

This chain links TRBV6-1 with TRBJ1-2; no clear D. V was shortened by 6 bases and J by 6 bases, with 11 bases between the two germline ends. Germline loops: CDR1 MNHNS, CDR2 SASEGT. The CDR3 loop spans 12 amino acids. CDR3 DNA: TGTGCCAGCAGCGTAAGTGTAAATGGCTACACCTTC. Translating gives CASSVSVNGYTF.

This clonotype was observed many times. The chain links TRBV7-8 to TRBJ2-1; 7 nucleotides agree with TRBD2. Germline assignment: CDR1 SGHVS and CDR2 FQNEAQ. V lost 1 base to trimming and J lost 4 bases; unmatched junction nucleotides: 16. This CDR3 is built from 19 residues. CDR3 sequence: CASSLGPAGRVNGYNEQFF. The DNA of the CDR3 is TGTGCCAGCAGCTTAGGTCCAGCGGGGAGGGTTAACGGGTACAATGAGCAGTTCTTC.

This clonotype showed up many times. This chain connects TRBV9 to TRBJ2-5; D unclear. This CDR3 spans 11 amino acids. V lost 4 bases, J lost 0 bases, and 1 base lay in between. Germline V gene lookup returns CDR1 SGDLS and CDR2 YYNGEE. This CDR3 reads CASSNQETQYF. CDR3 DNA sequence: TGTGCCAGCAGCAACCAAGAGACCCAGTACTTC.

V usage is TRBV6-4 and J usage is TRBJ2-3; 10 nucleotides align to TRBD2. V was pared by 5 bases and J by 4 bases, with 6 bases of the junction left unmatched. The CDR3 spans 15 residues. Germline CDR1 is MRHNA and CDR2 is SNTAGT. The chain's CDR3 is CASSFSGRFPDTQYF. In DNA, the CDR3 is TGTGCCAGCAGTTTTAGCGGGAGGTTTCCAGATACGCAGTATTTT.

The chain couples TRBV12-3 or TRBV12-4 to TRBJ1-4, with D maybe TRBD1 (6 bases). Trimming removed 3 bases at V and 5 bases at J, with 13 bases between. This CDR3 contains 15 residues. The CDR3 sequence: CASSFAAGANEKLFF. CDR3 nucleotide sequence: TGTGCCAGCAGTTTCGCGGCGGGGGCGAATGAAAAACTGTTTTTT.

Remarks on this clonotype: A single base separates this from a much larger clone, so it may be a read error. This sequence joins TRBV11-2 and TRBJ1-3, with TRBD1 as a possible D gene (5 bases). In germline, CDR1 is SGHAT, CDR2 FQNNGV. This CDR3 has 15 amino acids. CDR3 bases: TGTGCCAGCAGCTTTGGGGGAGGGAATGGAGACACCATATATTTT. Protein: CASSFGGGNGDTIYF. Full variable domain (rest looked up from reference TRBV11-2 and TRBJ1-3): EAGVAQSPRYKIIEKRQSVAFWCNPISGHATLYWYQQILGQGPKLLIQFQNNGVVDDSQLPKDRFSAERLKGVDSTLKIQPAKLEDSAVYLCASSFGGGNGDTIYFGEGSWLTVV.

The sample holds many counts of this clonotype. The V call is TRBV5-1, the J call TRBJ2-7, with a weak D call TRBD2 (7 bases). Trimming took off 5 bases at V and 2 bases at J, with 20 bases between the two ends. Per the germline V gene, CDR1 is SGHRS and CDR2 is YFSETQ. The CDR3 contains 16 residues. The DNA of the CDR3 is TGCGCCAGCAGAGGGGGGGCAGGGGAACCAACCTACGAGCAGTACTTC. Protein: CASRGGAGEPTYEQYF.

The sample holds many counts of this clonotype. The chain has TRBV19 and TRBJ2-3; 12 nucleotides agree with TRBD2. This CDR3 spans 17 amino acids. Trimming removed 3 bases from V and 5 bases from J; junction bases left unmatched: 9. Germline V lookup: CDR1 LNHDA, CDR2 SQIVND (reference sequence). The CDR3 bases are TGTGCCAGTAGTATCTCCCGACTAGCGGGAGTTATAGATACGCAGTATTTT. It codes for CASSISRLAGVIDTQYF. Full variable domain (remainder filled in from reference TRBV19 and TRBJ2-3): DGGITQSPKYLFRKEGQNVTLSCEQNLNHDAMYWYRQDPGQGLRLIYYSQIVNDFQKGDIAEGYSVSREKKESFPLTVTSAQKNPTAFYLCASSISRLAGVIDTQYFGPGTRLTVL.

The V call is TRBV4-2, the J call TRBJ2-1; 11 nucleotides align to TRBD1. This CDR3 is 16 amino acids long. Germline-derived CDR1 and CDR2 are LGHNA and YNFKEQ. Trimming removed 1 base from V and 5 bases from J; junction bases left unmatched: 4. The CDR3 DNA reads as TGTGCCAGCAGCCAAGGAGGGGACAGGGGGAACAATGAGCAGTTCTTC. Translating gives CASSQGGDRGNNEQFF.

At least ten counts were recorded for this clonotype. A much bigger clone sits one base away, suggesting this may be a read error. This chain connects TRBV5-1 to TRBJ1-4; no firm D call. Germline lookup yields CDR1 SGHRS and CDR2 YFSETQ. The CDR3 totals 13 residues. The CDR3 sequence: CASSFSADENLFF. The CDR3 bases are TGCGCCAGCAGCTTCTCAGCCGATGAAAACCTGTTTTTT.

This clonotype was seen more than once but under ten times. The rearrangement joins TRBV12-3 or TRBV12-4 to TRBJ2-1; 7 bases are a match to TRBD2. V trimming: 3 bases; J trimming: 6 bases; junction bases outside the gene matches: 11. The CDR3 spans 16 residues. As DNA, the CDR3 is TGTGCCAGCAGTTTCGCGCTGGCGGGAGTCTCCAATGAGCAGTTCTTC. Translating it yields CASSFALAGVSNEQFF.

This clonotype was seen more than once but under ten times. The chain joins TRBV5-8 to TRBJ1-5; the D gene is possibly TRBD1 (5 bases). The CDR3 extends over 15 amino acids. Trimming left V 5 bases short and J 1 base short, with 13 bases between. The V gene's germline CDR1 is SGHTS and CDR2 YDEGEE. CDR3: CASSRLRGSNQPQHF. The CDR3, as DNA: TGTGCCAGCAGTCGACTAAGGGGAAGCAATCAGCCCCAGCATTTT.

This clonotype was seen ten or more times. DNA for the CDR3: TGTGCCAGCAGCTTGACTAGCGGGCCCTCCTACGAGCAGTACTTC. Its translation: CASSLTSGPSYEQYF. The J gene is TRBJ2-7, the V gene TRBV5-8, with 9 bases aligning to TRBD2. J lost 0 bases, V lost 1 base, and 2 bases had no gene match. This CDR3 has 15 amino acids. Germline assignment: CDR1 SGHTS and CDR2 YDEGEE.

The chain combines TRBV20-1 with TRBJ1-5; D uncertain. V was cut by 3 bases and J by 14 bases, with 14 bases left in between. The CDR3 covers 11 residues. Germline V CDR1 and CDR2: DFQATT, SNEGSKA (reference sequence). In DNA, the CDR3 is TGCAGTGCTAGCGGGAGGGCCAACGAGCATTTT. It codes for CSASGRANEHF.

The chain has TRBV3-1 and TRBJ1-5, with 7 bases that match TRBD1. Germline V gene sequence: CDR1 LGHDT, CDR2 YNNKEL (reference sequence). Losses at the gene ends were 1 base for V and 5 bases for J; bases not matched to a gene: 5. The length of the CDR3 is 15 residues. The CDR3 here is CASSQARGADQPQHF. CDR3 sequence (DNA): TGTGCCAGCAGCCAAGCCAGGGGGGCCGATCAGCCCCAGCATTTT.

This clonotype was counted between two and nine times. The V gene is TRBV6-1, the J gene TRBJ2-7; D assignment may be TRBD1 or TRBD2 (5 bases each). The V and J ends lost 0 bases and 6 bases respectively, with 18 bases between them. This CDR3 has 16 residues. Germline values: CDR1 MNHNS, CDR2 SASEGT. Here the CDR3 reads CASSEAAGADLIEQYF. CDR3 sequence (DNA): TGTGCCAGCAGTGAAGCGGCCGGGGCGGACCTTATCGAGCAGTACTTC.

There are many counts of this clonotype. This chain connects TRBV29-1 to TRBJ1-3; D gene ambiguous. CDR1 is SQVTM, CDR2 ANQGSEA, per germline. Trimming stripped 1 base from V and 4 bases from J, with 5 bases between. This CDR3 has 12 residues. CDR3 in DNA: TGCAGCGTTGAAGTAGCCGGAAACACCATATATTTT. Its protein product is CSVEVAGNTIYF.

In its sample, this clonotype was seen many times. The V gene is TRBV5-1, the J gene TRBJ1-3, with D uncertain. Trimming stripped 3 bases from V and 5 bases from J, with 9 bases between. From germline, CDR1 is SGHRS and CDR2 YFSETQ. This CDR3 is 13 amino acids long. This chain's CDR3 is CASSSPSRNTIYF. The CDR3 DNA sequence: TGCGCCAGCAGCTCCCCCTCCAGAAACACCATATATTTT. Full variable domain (outside the CDR3, taken from reference TRBV5-1 and TRBJ1-3): KAGVTQTPRYLIKTRGQQVTLSCSPISGHRSVSWYQQTPGQGLQFLFEYFSETQRNKGNFPGRFSGRQFSNSRSEMNVSTLELGDSALYLCASSSPSRNTIYFGEGSWLTVV.

This clonotype appeared many times. Here the CDR3 DNA reads TGTGCCAGCAGCTCGTACGGGACTGGGATCTACAATGAGCAGTTCTTC. Protein sequence: CASSSYGTGIYNEQFF. The chain combines TRBV7-3 with TRBJ2-1, with a tentative D call TRBD2 (6 bases). Trimming shortened V by 4 bases and J by 3 bases, and 16 bases separated the two germline ends. Germline V CDR1 and CDR2: SGHTA, FQGTGA. The CDR3 covers 16 residues.

The rearrangement links TRBV5-1 to TRBJ2-2; D gene uncertain. Germline V lookup: CDR1 SGHRS, CDR2 YFSETQ. This CDR3 is 13 amino acids long. Trimming removed 3 bases from V and 3 bases from J, with 6 bases in between. CDR3: CASSSSDTGELFF. The CDR3 DNA reads as TGCGCCAGCAGCTCTTCGGACACCGGGGAGCTGTTTTTT.

This rearrangement joins TRBV2 to TRBJ2-7, with 11 nucleotides matching TRBD1. Germline CDR1 SNHLY, CDR2 FYNNEI. This CDR3 is 14 amino acids long. Trimming took 5 bases from V and 5 from J; bases not matched to a gene: 5. The CDR3 nucleotides read TGTGCCAGCAGTCGGGACAGGGGGGGACACGAGCAGTACTTC. Amino acid sequence: CASSRDRGGHEQYF.

About this clonotype: This may be a read error: a much more frequent sequence differs by one nucleotide. This sequence joins TRBV6-5 and TRBJ2-2, with unresolved D. Germline CDR1 reads MNHEY; CDR2 reads SVGAGI. Between the trimmed V and J ends, which lost 2 bases and 4 bases, there was a span of 11 bases. The CDR3 has 15 amino acids. The CDR3 here is CASSYDQTSTGELFF. The CDR3 nucleotides are TGTGCCAGCAGTTACGACCAGACGAGCACCGGGGAGCTGTTTTTT.

There are a few counts of this clonotype. This rearrangement joins TRBV27 to TRBJ2-1, with TRBD2 matching over 10 bases. The trim removed 6 bases at V and 7 bases at J, leaving 6 bases unmatched. The germline V gene encodes CDR1 MNHEY and CDR2 SMNVEV (reference sequence). The CDR3 spans 14 residues. The CDR3 region is CASRESGRANEQFF. CDR3 bases: TGTGCCAGCAGGGAGAGCGGGAGGGCGAATGAGCAGTTCTTC.

V usage is TRBV27 and J usage is TRBJ2-7, with D perhaps TRBD2 (6 bases). This CDR3 region has 15 residues. Per germline, CDR1 MNHEY and CDR2 SMNVEV (reference sequence). Trimming left V 2 bases short and J 2 bases short, with 13 bases between. CDR3 nucleotide sequence: TGTGCCAGCAGTTTAAGTGGCGGGACCCCCTACGAGCAGTACTTC. Protein: CASSLSGGTPYEQYF.

The chain combines TRBV28 with TRBJ2-1; 7 bases fit TRBD1. The CDR3 totals 14 residues. The J segment lost 4 bases and the V segment lost 7 bases, leaving 7 bases of the junction unmatched. Germline lookup yields CDR1 MDHEN and CDR2 SYDVKM. The CDR3 reads CASTTGQEYNEQFF. CDR3 bases: TGTGCCAGCACCACTGGACAGGAATACAATGAGCAGTTCTTC.